This entry features one TCR beta chain sequence. This entry is derived from a study of CD8 T cells in Susac syndrome. The RNA, about 0.5 to 1 ug, was put through reverse transcription using random hexamers. Across 54 Vbeta and 13 Jbeta, TCR beta CDR3 was amplified with immunoSEQ multiplex PCR. One entry per CDR3 protein, called by TCRdb with MiXCR from the immunoSEQ multiplex PCR reads. The data hold under 200,000 distinct CDR3 sequences, with 85% to 95% observed a single time. Trimming removed 2 bases from V and 1 base from J, with 10 bases in between. The CDR3 length is 15 residues. The germline V gene encodes CDR1 SGDLS and CDR2 YYNGEE.

The chain has TRBV9 and TRBJ1-5; D call uncertain. Sequencing was carried out using CD4+ T cells from PBMCs. This receptor was taken from a human donor in good health. The CDR3 DNA follows: TGTGCCAGCAGCGTGCGGGCGGAGAGCAATCAGCCCCAGCATTTT. This sequence encodes CASSVRAESNQPQHF.